What follows are 24 T cell receptor beta chains derived from one specimen sequenced in a study of T cell changes during pregnancy in multiple sclerosis. Sequencing used immunoSEQ multiplex PCR; TCRdb keeps in-frame clones, though not all of them. Here the sample spans tens of thousands of clones, approximately 91% being singletons. Sequenced here: peripheral blood, sampled in the second trimester of pregnancy. The receptor source for this set is a female donor in good health, enrolled as a control in a pregnancy study.

The chain employs TRBV28 and TRBJ2-1; 7 nucleotides align to TRBD2. Germline CDR1 MDHEN, CDR2 SYDVKM. The CDR3 runs 15 residues. V lost 5 bases, J lost 1 base, and 5 bases stayed unmatched. CDR3 loop: CASSIRLASYNEQFF. CDR3 sequence (DNA): TGTGCCAGCAGTATTAGACTAGCATCCTACAATGAGCAGTTCTTC.

This clone has only one observation. The rearrangement joins TRBV5-1 to TRBJ2-7; 9 bases are shared with TRBD1. CDR3 length: 14 amino acids. The junction had 3 bases not matched to a gene; V was cut back by 0 bases and J by 5 bases. CDR1 SGHRS and CDR2 YFSETQ come from the germline V gene. The CDR3 sequence is CASSLGDREDEQYF. CDR3 coding DNA: TGCGCCAGCAGCTTGGGGGACAGGGAGGACGAGCAGTACTTC. The full variable domain, in which reference TRBV5-1 and TRBJ2-7 provide the parts outside the CDR3, is KAGVTQTPRYLIKTRGQQVTLSCSPISGHRSVSWYQQTPGQGLQFLFEYFSETQRNKGNFPGRFSGRQFSNSRSEMNVSTLELGDSALYLCASSLGDREDEQYFGPGTRLTVT.

The chain carries TRBV28 and TRBJ1-5, with 7 bases that match TRBD1. The CDR3 totals 15 residues. CDR1 is MDHEN, CDR2 SYDVKM, per germline. V was clipped by 5 bases and J by 2 bases; unmatched bases: 6. The CDR3 DNA reads as TGTGCCAGCAGTCTAGGGGGCTCGGGCAATCAGCCCCAGCATTTT. Amino acids: CASSLGGSGNQPQHF.

The chain carries TRBV27 and TRBJ2-1; weak D call: TRBD2 (5 bases). The CDR3 consists of 12 residues. The germline V gene has CDR1 MNHEY and CDR2 SMNVEV (reference sequence). Trimming removed 5 bases at V and 7 bases at J, with 9 bases between. Here the CDR3 reads CASSKPGNEQFF. The CDR3 region has the DNA TGTGCCAGCAGTAAACCGGGAAATGAGCAGTTCTTC.

The V and J genes are TRBV6-1 and TRBJ2-1, with D tentatively TRBD1 (6 bases). The CDR3 loop spans 14 amino acids. Germline CDR1 is MNHNS and CDR2 is SASEGT. The V end lost 7 bases, the J end lost 0 bases, and 10 bases lay between the germline ends. CDR3 nucleotide sequence: TGTGCCAGCACCGGACAGAGCTCCTACAATGAGCAGTTCTTC. Residues: CASTGQSSYNEQFF.

The rearrangement joins TRBV11-3 to TRBJ2-7; 7 nucleotides line up with TRBD2. The V gene end was trimmed by 1 base and the J gene end by 0 bases; junction bases not matched to a gene: 3. The CDR3 spans 15 residues. The germline V gene encodes CDR1 SGHNT and CDR2 YENEEA. The CDR3 is CASSLGGGSSYEQYF. CDR3 DNA: TGTGCCAGCAGCTTAGGTGGCGGGAGCTCCTACGAGCAGTACTTC.

The rearrangement uses TRBV6-5 and TRBJ2-7, with 7 bases lining up with TRBD2. CDR3 size: 14 residues. V lost 0 bases to trimming and J lost 10 bases; unmatched junction nucleotides: 9. In germline, CDR1 is MNHEY, CDR2 SVGAGI. The CDR3 here is CASSYSRREGPQYF. The CDR3 DNA follows: TGTGCCAGCAGTTACTCTAGGAGGGAGGGGCCTCAGTACTTC.

V is TRBV19 and J is TRBJ2-3; D is perhaps TRBD2 (5 bases). V lost 6 bases to trimming and J lost 2 bases, with 21 bases between them. Per the germline V gene, CDR1 is LNHDA and CDR2 is SQIVND (reference sequence). The CDR3 sequence is 17 residues long. The CDR3 DNA reads TGTGCCAGTAGCCTACGGGGTACTTCAAGCTTCACAGATACGCAGTATTTT. Its translation is CASSLRGTSSFTDTQYF.

This sequence joins TRBV14 and TRBJ2-3, with 12 bases identical to TRBD2. Germline CDR1 SGHDN, CDR2 FVKESK. Trimming removed 5 bases from V and 3 bases from J; junction bases left unmatched: 9. CDR3 length: 17 amino acids. The CDR3, as DNA: TGTGCCAGCAGCTCTTGGACTAGCGGGGCCGGAACAGATACGCAGTATTTT. It specifies CASSSWTSGAGTDTQYF.

J is TRBJ2-1 and V is TRBV28, with a possible D match to TRBD1 (6 bases). Germline V CDR1 and CDR2: MDHEN, SYDVKM. Trimming removed 7 bases from V and 9 bases from J, with 16 bases in between. The CDR3 length is 13 residues. This chain's CDR3 is CASTLQGRGEQFF. In nucleotides, the CDR3 is TGTGCCAGCACCTTACAGGGAAGAGGTGAGCAGTTCTTC.

J is TRBJ2-1 and V is TRBV28, with 12 bases lining up with TRBD2. The V segment lost 6 bases and the J segment 9 bases; nucleotides outside the gene matches: 9. This CDR3 is 15 amino acids long. Germline CDR1 MDHEN, CDR2 SYDVKM. CDR3 sequence reads: CASRPLAGGPGEQFF. CDR3 coding DNA: TGTGCCAGCAGGCCTCTAGCGGGAGGGCCAGGTGAGCAGTTCTTC.

The chain is built from TRBV5-1 and TRBJ1-1; tentatively, D is TRBD1 (5 bases). Germline V CDR1 and CDR2: SGHRS, YFSETQ. This CDR3 is 13 amino acids long. Trimming took off 4 bases at V and 8 bases at J, with 15 bases between the two ends. The CDR3 sequence: CASSRSPTEEAFF. Here the CDR3 DNA reads TGCGCCAGCAGCCGCAGCCCGACAGAGGAAGCTTTCTTT.

The gene calls are TRBV20-1 and TRBJ2-7; D gene ambiguous. Deletions cut 3 bases from V and 3 bases from J, with 6 bases between. This CDR3 is built from 11 residues. Per germline, CDR1 DFQATT and CDR2 SNEGSKA (reference sequence). The CDR3 DNA is TGCAGTGCTAGTCCCGTCTACGAGCAGTACTTC. Translation: CSASPVYEQYF.

This rearrangement joins TRBV7-9 to TRBJ2-7; TRBD1 aligns across 10 bases. The junction had 8 bases not matched to a gene; V was cut back by 4 bases and J by 2 bases. There are 16 residues in the CDR3. Germline V CDR1 and CDR2: SEHNR, FQNEAQ (reference sequence). The CDR3 sequence: CASSSISGQGTYEQYF. CDR3 bases: TGTGCCAGCAGCTCTATCTCGGGACAGGGGACCTACGAGCAGTACTTC.

The chain uses TRBV2 and TRBJ2-3; 10 bases agree with TRBD2. The CDR3 length is 14 residues. Germline assignment: CDR1 SNHLY and CDR2 FYNNEI. Trimming at V came to 7 bases and at J to 4 bases, leaving 5 bases not matched to a gene. As DNA, the CDR3 is TGTGCCAGCAACCCTAGCGGGGGTGCAGATACGCAGTATTTT. It is translated as CASNPSGGADTQYF.

The chain uses TRBV6-6 and TRBJ2-7; TRBD2 matches 8 bases. Trimming took 0 bases from V and 1 from J; bases not matched to a gene: 5. CDR3 length: 16 residues. The germline CDR1 and CDR2 sequences are MNHNY and SVGAGI (reference sequence). The CDR3 loop reads CASSYSRGGASYEQYF. The DNA for the CDR3 is TGTGCCAGCAGTTACTCACGGGGGGGCGCTTCCTACGAGCAGTACTTC.

The chain uses TRBV4-3 and TRBJ2-3; 11 nucleotides match TRBD2. V shed 0 bases and J 6 bases; nucleotides not matched to a gene: 5. The CDR3 is 16 amino acids. Germline V gene data show CDR1 as LGHNA and CDR2 as YSLEER. The CDR3 loop reads CASSQDLPSGGDTQYF. Written as DNA, the CDR3 is TGCGCCAGCAGCCAAGATCTTCCTAGCGGGGGGGATACGCAGTATTTT.

This sequence joins TRBV29-1 and TRBJ1-4; 10 nucleotides agree with TRBD1. The CDR3 extends over 14 amino acids. The V gene's germline CDR1 is SQVTM and CDR2 ANQGSEA. Trimming removed 7 bases from V and 8 bases from J; junction bases left unmatched: 10. The CDR3 bases are TGCAGCGGGGGACAGGGGATTACGGGGGAAAAACTGTTTTTT. Amino acids: CSGGQGITGEKLFF.

V usage is TRBV11-3 and J usage is TRBJ2-1, with D possibly TRBD1 on 6 matching bases. There are 14 residues in the CDR3. The germline V gene has CDR1 SGHNT and CDR2 YENEEA. Trimming shortened V by 4 bases and J by 9 bases, and 16 bases separated the two germline ends. The DNA of the CDR3 is TGTGCCAGCAGCTCAATAGGGACAAGCGCTGAGCAGTTCTTC. It codes for CASSSIGTSAEQFF. Based on the CDR3 plus reference TRBV11-3 and TRBJ2-1, the full variable domain is EAGVVQSPRYKIIEKKQPVAFWCNPISGHNTLYWYLQNLGQGPELLIRYENEEAVDDSQLPKDRFSAERLKGVDSTLKIQPAELGDSAVYLCASSSIGTSAEQFFGPGTRLTVL.

V is TRBV6-6 and J is TRBJ1-4; TRBD1 matches 7 bases. The CDR3 is 15 residues long. The germline gives CDR1 MNHNY, CDR2 SVGAGI (reference sequence). Losses at the gene ends were 7 bases for V and 4 bases for J; bases not matched to a gene: 9. The CDR3 loop is CASTKRTGLNEKLFF. For the CDR3, the DNA is TGTGCCAGCACCAAAAGGACAGGCCTTAATGAAAAACTGTTTTTT.

This chain uses TRBV20-1 with TRBJ2-1, with D perhaps matching TRBD2 (5 bases). CDR1 is DFQATT and CDR2 is SNEGSKA in the germline V gene (reference sequence). With 7 bases removed from V and 12 bases from J, the gap between germline ends came to 13 bases. The CDR3 is 10 amino acids. The CDR3 protein is CSGGRLPQFF. The DNA of the CDR3 is TGCAGTGGTGGCAGACTACCGCAGTTCTTC.

The chain carries TRBV6-5 and TRBJ1-3; D is possibly TRBD1 (6 bases). Germline V gene sequence: CDR1 MNHEY, CDR2 SVGAGI. V lost 5 bases, J lost 1 base, and 9 bases lay in between. There are 14 residues in the CDR3. The CDR3 is CASSSTGSGNTIYF. CDR3 in DNA: TGTGCCAGCAGTAGCACAGGGTCTGGAAACACCATATATTTT.

This chain links TRBV6-5 with TRBJ1-2; 9 bases line up with TRBD1. The J segment lost 4 bases and the V segment lost 6 bases, leaving 9 bases of the junction unmatched. The length of the CDR3 is 15 residues. Germline CDR1 is MNHEY and CDR2 is SVGAGI. The CDR3 sequence: CASSRGGQGTYGYTF. CDR3 bases: TGTGCCAGCAGCCGGGGCGGACAGGGGACCTATGGCTACACCTTC.

The chain combines TRBV28 with TRBJ2-4; possible D gene TRBD2, 6 bases. Per germline, CDR1 MDHEN and CDR2 SYDVKM. The CDR3 has 14 amino acids. Trimming stripped 6 bases from V and 6 bases from J, with 15 bases between. The DNA of the CDR3 is TGTGCCAGCAGCCCTAGGAGGGAAGGAAACATTCAGTACTTC. Translation gives CASSPRREGNIQYF.